These 18 T cell receptor beta chains share one sample of origin, sequenced in a study of blood T cells in healthy people across ages (dated by TCRdb to between 2015 and 2016). The library came from 5' RACE. Sequencing instrument: Illumina HiSeq 2500. The second PCR ran for about 6 to 12 cycles and used a J-beta primer mix along with a sample-barcoded 5' primer. TCRdb applied fastp at Q25 and MiXCR to the public reads, then kept only in-frame beta chains. Every distinct CDR3 protein forms one entry, paired with its most common genes and DNA. This sample gives almost 800,000 distinct CDR3 sequences in total; 58% of them show up just once. The ten largest clonotypes hold 20% to 25% of the sample. Sequenced sample: blood. The receptors were sampled from a young man in good health.

This rearrangement joins TRBV19 to TRBJ2-1, with 7 bases identical to TRBD1. The germline CDR1 and CDR2 sequences are LNHDA and SQIVND (reference sequence). With 5 bases clipped from V and 7 bases from J, the junction kept 17 bases outside the gene matches. The CDR3 covers 17 residues. The CDR3 reads CASSPNPLRTGTNEQFF. The CDR3 region has the DNA TGTGCCAGTAGTCCAAATCCTTTAAGGACAGGTACTAATGAGCAGTTCTTC.

This clonotype was picked up a small number of times. This chain connects TRBV7-2 to TRBJ2-4, with D uncertain. The J call may be in error: the DNA end matches TRBJ2-7 better. Looked up from germline, CDR1 is SGHTA and CDR2 is FQGNSA. The length of the CDR3 is 12 residues. In nucleotides, the CDR3 is TGTGCCAGCAGCCAAGAAATATCCGAGCAGTACTTC. It specifies CASSQEISEQYF.

The gene calls are TRBV9 and TRBJ1-5; D possibly corresponds to TRBD1 (5 bases). Germline CDR1 SGDLS, CDR2 YYNGEE. The germline V and J ends were trimmed by 8 bases and 3 bases, with 15 bases remaining between them. CDR3 length equals 14 residues. The chain's CDR3 is CASSPQGYNQPQHF. Here the CDR3 DNA reads TGTGCCAGTAGCCCCCAGGGTTACAATCAGCCCCAGCATTTT.

The chain has TRBV4-2 and TRBJ2-5; a weak D match, TRBD2 (6 bases). Near its end, the DNA agrees better with TRBJ2-7, so the J call may be wrong. The CDR3 is 14 residues long. Germline V gene sequence: CDR1 LGHNA, CDR2 YNFKEQ. For the CDR3, the DNA is TGTGCCAGCAGCCAAGAGGGAGGTACGCACGAGCAGTACTTC. Translating gives CASSQEGGTHEQYF.

This rearrangement joins TRBV9 to TRBJ1-1; maybe TRBD1 (6 bases). This CDR3 spans 15 amino acids. V was cut by 0 bases and J by 1 base, with 10 bases left in between. The germline gives CDR1 SGDLS, CDR2 YYNGEE. CDR3 bases: TGTGCCAGCAGCGTAGCGGGACACGGGAACACTGAAGCTTTCTTT. Translated: CASSVAGHGNTEAFF. Together with reference TRBV9 and TRBJ1-1, the CDR3 gives the full variable domain: DSGVTQTPKHLITATGQRVTLRCSPRSGDLSVYWYQQSLDQGLQFLIQYYNGEERAKGNILERFSAQQFPDLHSELNLSSLELGDSALYFCASSVAGHGNTEAFFGQGTRLTVV.

This clonotype has only one observation. This chain joins TRBV4-2 and TRBJ2-1; TRBD2 aligns across 8 bases. The CDR3 sequence is 16 residues long. V gave up 0 bases and J gave up 10 bases; unmatched junction bases: 11. The germline V gene has CDR1 LGHNA and CDR2 YNFKEQ. The CDR3 DNA reads as TGTGCCAGCAGCCAAGATACCAGCGGGGGAGCGGGAGAGCAGTTCTTC. This encodes CASSQDTSGGAGEQFF.

This rearrangement joins TRBV7-2 to TRBJ2-7; TRBD1 might be the D (5 bases). Trimming left V 1 base short and J 3 bases short, with 10 bases between. The CDR3 spans 14 residues. Germline loops: CDR1 SGHTA, CDR2 FQGNSA. CDR3 loop: CASSLGQIVYEQYF. CDR3 sequence (DNA): TGTGCCAGCAGCTTAGGACAGATTGTCTACGAGCAGTACTTC.

The chain carries TRBV20-1 and TRBJ2-5; 8 bases align to TRBD1. V lost 3 bases, J lost 1 base, and 7 bases stayed unmatched. The CDR3 loop spans 15 amino acids. Germline CDR1 is DFQATT and CDR2 is SNEGSKA (reference sequence). CDR3 amino acids: CSASPRTGLQETQYF. CDR3 coding DNA: TGCAGTGCTAGTCCGAGGACAGGGCTCCAAGAGACCCAGTACTTC.

Concerning this clonotype itself: A much bigger clone sits one base away, suggesting this may be a read error. This sequence joins TRBV5-1 and TRBJ2-7; TRBD1 or TRBD2 may be the D gene (5 bases each). CDR1 SGHRS and CDR2 YFSETQ come from the germline V gene. The CDR3 loop spans 13 amino acids. V was cut by 7 bases and J by 3 bases, with 14 bases left in between. CDR3 residues: CASGRDELYEQYF. CDR3 DNA: TGCGCCAGCGGCCGGGACGAACTCTACGAGCAGTACTTC.

The chain has TRBV4-2 and TRBJ2-1; 8 bases align to TRBD2. This CDR3 contains 13 residues. Germline V gene data show CDR1 as LGHNA and CDR2 as YNFKEQ. J was trimmed by 13 bases and V by 3 bases; bases with no gene match: 8. The CDR3 spells CASSHPEGTRQFF. The CDR3 bases are TGTGCCAGCAGCCATCCAGAGGGGACTAGACAGTTCTTC.

Only one count was recorded for this clonotype. The chain is built from TRBV5-1 and TRBJ1-1, with D possibly matching TRBD1 (6 bases). V lost 4 bases and J 8 bases, leaving 18 bases between the germline ends. This CDR3 is 14 amino acids long. Germline V CDR1 and CDR2: SGHRS, YFSETQ. CDR3 residues: CASSPLATGTEAFF. The CDR3 nucleotides read TGCGCCAGCAGCCCTTTAGCCACCGGGACAGAAGCTTTCTTT.

Details on this clonotype: The junction and the germline gene differ at one end; a read error may be behind it. The V and J genes are TRBV10-3 and TRBJ1-6; D is undetermined. This CDR3 region has 18 residues. CDR1 ENHRY and CDR2 SYGVKD come from the germline V gene. This CDR3 reads CAISELGGDSSYNSPLHF. CDR3 sequence (DNA): TGCGCCATCAGTGAGTTAGGCGGGGATAGCTCCTATAATTCACCCCTCCACTTT.

J is TRBJ2-4 and V is TRBV20-1; 13 positions match TRBD2. The end of the DNA fits TRBJ2-7 better, so the J call may be wrong. CDR3 size: 19 residues. Per the germline V gene, CDR1 is DFQATT and CDR2 is SNEGSKA (reference sequence). The CDR3 sequence is CSARKPGTSGMSSSYEQYF. In nucleotides, the CDR3 is TGCAGTGCTAGAAAACCCGGGACTAGCGGGATGTCAAGCTCCTACGAGCAGTACTTC.

The rearrangement links TRBV5-6 to TRBJ2-3; maybe TRBD1 (6 bases). The V gene's germline CDR1 is SGHDT and CDR2 YYEEEE. The CDR3 is made up of 16 amino acids. V lost 4 bases to trimming and J lost 2 bases, with 17 bases between them. The CDR3: CASSDRRSRSTDTQYF. The CDR3 DNA is TGTGCCAGCAGCGACAGGAGGTCCCGATCCACAGATACGCAGTATTTT.

The chain combines TRBV11-1 with TRBJ2-3; D uncertain. The CDR3 length is 13 residues. Between the trimmed V and J ends, which lost 6 bases and 2 bases, there was a span of 9 bases. The germline CDR1 and CDR2 sequences are SGHAT and FQDESV (reference sequence). For the CDR3, the DNA is TGTGCCAGCAGTACGGACCCCACAGATACGCAGTATTTT. This gives the protein CASSTDPTDTQYF. The full variable domain, with the rest looked up from reference TRBV11-1 and TRBJ2-3, is EAEVAQSPRYKITEKSQAVAFWCDPISGHATLYWYRQILGQGPELLVQFQDESVVDDSQLPKDRFSAERLKGVDSTLKIQPAELGDSAMYLCASSTDPTDTQYFGPGTRLTVL.

The table lists this clonotype with a few counts. The chain carries TRBV29-1 and TRBJ1-5; D is uncertain. Germline lookup yields CDR1 SQVTM and CDR2 ANQGSEA. The germline V and J ends were trimmed by 4 bases and 0 bases, with 10 bases remaining between them. This CDR3 comprises 14 residues. This chain's CDR3 is CSVVVADSNQPQHF. The CDR3 DNA reads as TGCAGCGTTGTGGTGGCGGATAGCAATCAGCCCCAGCATTTT. Using reference TRBV29-1 and TRBJ1-5 for the parts outside the CDR3, the full variable domain is SAVISQKPSRDICQRGTSLTIQCQVDSQVTMMFWYRQQPGQSLTLIATANQGSEATYESGFVIDKFPISRPNLTFSTLTVSNMSPEDSSIYLCSVVVADSNQPQHFGDGTRLSIL.

The chain is built from TRBV11-2 and TRBJ1-2; weak D call: TRBD1 (5 bases). There are 19 residues in the CDR3. The V and J ends lost 8 bases and 7 bases respectively, with 35 bases between them. Looked up from germline, CDR1 is SGHAT and CDR2 is FQNNGV. CDR3 in DNA: TGTGCCAGCTCGTTCTCCAATACACACCGAATAGAGAGGGGAGGTGGCTACACCTTC. It codes for CASSFSNTHRIERGGGYTF.

The V call is TRBV20-1, the J call TRBJ2-3; D ambiguous. The V gene lost 0 bases and the J gene lost 3 bases, with 7 bases spanning the gap. Germline assignment: CDR1 DFQATT and CDR2 SNEGSKA (reference sequence). This CDR3 region has 13 residues. The CDR3 reads CSARDMATDTQYF. The DNA for the CDR3 is TGCAGTGCTAGAGATATGGCGACAGATACGCAGTATTTT.